The present TCR beta chain was sequenced within a study of T cells in localized non-small cell lung cancer. V was clipped by 6 bases and J by 5 bases, with 19 bases between them. This CDR3 has 15 amino acids. Germline CDR1 MNHNY, CDR2 SVGAGI (reference sequence). The assay was immunoSEQ multiplex PCR, and TCRdb's table has in-frame clones only and misses some. Found here are some 54,000 clones, over 60% of them singletons; the top ten hold 4.5% to 5.5%. This sample comprised PBMCs, obtained before any cancer treatment. The chain couples TRBV6-6 to TRBJ2-5, with a possible D match to TRBD2 (5 bases). The source of this sequence is a woman aged 35 to 75 with stage II lung adenocarcinoma. In DNA form, the CDR3 reads TGTGCCAGCAGGCCCCCGGGGATAGCCGGGGAGACCCAGTACTTC. As protein: CASRPPGIAGETQYF.